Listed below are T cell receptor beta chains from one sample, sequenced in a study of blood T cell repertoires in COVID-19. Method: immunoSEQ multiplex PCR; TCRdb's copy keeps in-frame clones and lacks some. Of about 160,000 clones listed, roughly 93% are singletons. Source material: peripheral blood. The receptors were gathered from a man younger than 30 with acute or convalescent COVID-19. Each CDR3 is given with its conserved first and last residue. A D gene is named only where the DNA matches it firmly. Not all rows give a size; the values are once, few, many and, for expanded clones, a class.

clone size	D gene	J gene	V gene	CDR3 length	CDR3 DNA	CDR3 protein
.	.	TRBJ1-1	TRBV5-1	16	TGCGCCAGCAGCTTTAATCCGACAGGAGCCAACACTGAAGCTTTCTTT	CASSFNPTGANTEAFF
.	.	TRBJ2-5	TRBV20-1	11	TGCAGTGCTAGAGATCTGGAGACCCAGTACTTC	CSARDLETQYF
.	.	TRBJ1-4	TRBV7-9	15	TGTGCCAGCAGCTTAAGTGGAGGGAAGAACGAAAAACTGTTTTTT	CASSLSGGKNEKLFF
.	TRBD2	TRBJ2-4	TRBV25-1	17	TGTGCCAGCAGTGACATCCCTGGGGAGGGTTGGAAAAACATTCAGTACTTC	CASSDIPGEGWKNIQYF
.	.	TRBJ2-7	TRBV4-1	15	TGCGCCAGCAGCCCCTGGAGCAGCAGCTCCTACGAGCAGTACTTC	CASSPWSSSSYEQYF
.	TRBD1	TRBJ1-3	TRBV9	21	TGTGCCAGCAGCAAGTACTTAGGGACAGCAGGTGTCTTCTCCTCTGGAAACACCATATATTTT	CASSKYLGTAGVFSSGNTIYF
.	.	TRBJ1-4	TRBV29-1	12	TGCAGCGTTGCTGGGGGCGGTGAAAAACTGTTTTTT	CSVAGGGEKLFF
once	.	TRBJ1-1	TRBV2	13	TGTGCCAGCAGTGAACGATGGCGGCCTGAAGCTTTCTTT	CASSERWRPEAFF
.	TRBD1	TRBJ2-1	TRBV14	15	TGTGCCAGCAGCCTGGGACAGAAGAGTGGCAATGAGCAGTTCTTC	CASSLGQKSGNEQFF
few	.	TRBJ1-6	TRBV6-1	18	TGTGCCAGCAGTGCTTTTGGGGACATCGGAGGATTCGATTCACCCCTCCACTTT	CASSAFGDIGGFDSPLHF
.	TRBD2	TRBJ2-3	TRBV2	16	TGTGCCAGCAGTGGCCCCTTTGCGGGAGGGCAGGATACGCAGTATTTT	CASSGPFAGGQDTQYF
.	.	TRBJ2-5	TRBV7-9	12	TGTGCCAGCAGCTTAGAACTAGCCACCCAGTACTTC	CASSLELATQYF
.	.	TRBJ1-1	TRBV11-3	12	TGTGCCAGCAGCACCGCGACAGGAGAAGCTTTCTTT	CASSTATGEAFF
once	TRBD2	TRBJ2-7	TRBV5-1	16	TGCGCCAGCAGCCCACTTTTAGCGGGCCTCTCCTACGAGCAGTACTTC	CASSPLLAGLSYEQYF
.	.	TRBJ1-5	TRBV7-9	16	TGTGCCAGCAGCTTAGTAACAGGGCAGGGTTATCAGCCCCAGCATTTT	CASSLVTGQGYQPQHF
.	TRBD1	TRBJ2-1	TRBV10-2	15	TGCGCCAGTTCAAACCGGGACAGGGACTACAATGAGCAGTTCTTC	CASSNRDRDYNEQFF
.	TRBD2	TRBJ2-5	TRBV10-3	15	TGTGCCACCGCGCCCCCTAGCGGGGGGGGAGAGACCCAGTACTTC	CATAPPSGGGETQYF
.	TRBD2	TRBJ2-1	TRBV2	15	TGTGCCAGCCTCACTAGCGGGAGAGGCCGGAATGAGCAGTTCTTC	CASLTSGRGRNEQFF
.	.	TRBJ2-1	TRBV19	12	TGTGCCAGTAGTAGCCAGGTGGATGAGCAGTTCTTC	CASSSQVDEQFF
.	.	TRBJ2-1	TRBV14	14	TGTGCCAGCAGCCAAGGATTAGTTTACAATGAGCAGTTCTTC	CASSQGLVYNEQFF
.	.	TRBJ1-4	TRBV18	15	TGTGCCAGCTCACCACTGAGACAGCCGAGTGAAAAACTGTTTTTT	CASSPLRQPSEKLFF
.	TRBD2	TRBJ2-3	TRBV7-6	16	TGTGCCAGCAGCTTAGATGGGCTAGCGGGAGGAGATACGCAGTATTTT	CASSLDGLAGGDTQYF
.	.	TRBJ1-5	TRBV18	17	TGTGCCAGCTCACCGCGTGGAGGAGGGAACGGGAATCAGCCCCAGCATTTT	CASSPRGGGNGNQPQHF
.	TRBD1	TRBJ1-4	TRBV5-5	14	TGTGCCAGCAGCTTGAGGGCCTCAACAGGGGAGGTGTTTTTT	CASSLRASTGEVFF
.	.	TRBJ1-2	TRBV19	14	TGTGCCAGTAGTATAAGGGAGAGGCTCTATGGCTACACCTTC	CASSIRERLYGYTF
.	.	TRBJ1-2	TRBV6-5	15	TGTGCCAGCAGTTACTTAGAATCGGCTAACTATGGCTACACCTTC	CASSYLESANYGYTF
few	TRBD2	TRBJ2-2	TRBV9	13	TGTGCCAGCAGCCCTACTAGCGCCGGGGAGCTGTTTTTT	CASSPTSAGELFF
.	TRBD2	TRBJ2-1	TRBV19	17	TGTGCCAGTAGTATAGACCCGGCGGGACTAGCCGACAATGAGCAGTTCTTC	CASSIDPAGLADNEQFF
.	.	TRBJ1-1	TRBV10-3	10	TGTGCCATGGGACAACCTGAAGCTTTCTTT	CAMGQPEAFF
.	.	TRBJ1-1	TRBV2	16	TGTGCCAGCAGTGAAGACGAGCGACAGCTGAACACTGAAGCTTTCTTT	CASSEDERQLNTEAFF
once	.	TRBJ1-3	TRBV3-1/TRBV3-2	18	TGTGCCAGCAGCCAACAGGGGTCCCCTGAAGACTCTGGAAACACCATATATTTT	CASSQQGSPEDSGNTIYF
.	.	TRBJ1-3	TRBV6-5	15	TGTGCCAGCATGGCGACTTTGGGCTCTGGAAACACCATATATTTT	CASMATLGSGNTIYF
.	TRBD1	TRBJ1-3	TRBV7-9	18	TGTGCCAGCAGCGTTCGACAGGGAGTAGTAAGATCTGGAAACACCATATATTTT	CASSVRQGVVRSGNTIYF
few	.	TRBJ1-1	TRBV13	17	TGTGCCAGCAGCCGTATTACAGGGAGGGTGGAGAACACTGAAGCTTTCTTT	CASSRITGRVENTEAFF
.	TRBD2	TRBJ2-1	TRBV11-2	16	TGTGCCAGCAGCTTACTCCTAGCGGGAGAGTACAATGAGCAGTTCTTC	CASSLLLAGEYNEQFF
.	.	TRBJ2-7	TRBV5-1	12	TGCGCCAGCAGCTTGCCCGGGGACGAGCAGTACTTC	CASSLPGDEQYF
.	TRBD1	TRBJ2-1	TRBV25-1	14	TGTGCCAGTCAAAACCGGGACAGCCACAATGAGCAGTTCTTC	CASQNRDSHNEQFF
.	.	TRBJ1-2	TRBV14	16	TGTGCCAGCAGCCAAGTAGCGTGGCAAACGAGCTATGGCTACACCTTC	CASSQVAWQTSYGYTF
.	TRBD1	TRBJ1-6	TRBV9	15	TGTGCCAGCAGCTCAGGACAGGGTAATAATTCACCCCTCCACTTT	CASSSGQGNNSPLHF
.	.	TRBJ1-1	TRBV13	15	TGTGCCAGCAGCATTGACAGGAACATGAACACTGAAGCTTTCTTT	CASSIDRNMNTEAFF
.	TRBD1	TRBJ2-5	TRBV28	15	TGTGCCAGCAGTCGACAGGGGGCGGAGGAAGAGACCCAGTACTTC	CASSRQGAEEETQYF
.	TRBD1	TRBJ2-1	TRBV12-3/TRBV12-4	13	TGTGCCAGCAGTAAAACAGGGGCCAATGAGCAGTTCTTC	CASSKTGANEQFF
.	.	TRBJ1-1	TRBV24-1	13	TGTGCCACCAGGGGGGCGGGGAACACTGAAGCTTTCTTT	CATRGAGNTEAFF
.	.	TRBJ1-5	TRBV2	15	TGTGCCAGCGGAGCGCAGACAGTTTCCAATCAGCCCCAGCATTTT	CASGAQTVSNQPQHF
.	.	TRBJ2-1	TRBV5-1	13	TGCGCCAGCAGCGGGGCGGGAAATGATGAGCAGTTCTTC	CASSGAGNDEQFF
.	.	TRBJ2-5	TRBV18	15	TGTGCCAGCTCACGGATCTGGAGTAGCCAAGAGACCCAGTACTTC	CASSRIWSSQETQYF
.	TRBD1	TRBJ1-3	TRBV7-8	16	TGTGCCAGCAGCTTAGTTCAGGGGGCGGCTGGAAACACCATATATTTT	CASSLVQGAAGNTIYF
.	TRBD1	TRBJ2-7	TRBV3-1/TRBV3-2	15	TGTGCCAGCAGCCCCTCCGGAGGGACAGGGAACGAGCAGTACTTC	CASSPSGGTGNEQYF
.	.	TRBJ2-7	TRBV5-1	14	TGCGCCAGCAGCGACCCGCAGGGGTGGCGGGAGCAGTACTTC	CASSDPQGWREQYF
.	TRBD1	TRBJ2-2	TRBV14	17	TGTGCCAGCAGTTCCTACTTTGGACAGGGGAACACCGGGGAGCTGTTTTTT	CASSSYFGQGNTGELFF
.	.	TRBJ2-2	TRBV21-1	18	TGTGCCAGCAGCAAAGTTAAAGGGACAGGGGTAAACACCGGGGAGCTGTTTTTT	CASSKVKGTGVNTGELFF
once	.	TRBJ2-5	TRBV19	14	TGTGCCAGTAGTATAGGGGGGGGCGTAGAGACCCAGTACTTC	CASSIGGGVETQYF
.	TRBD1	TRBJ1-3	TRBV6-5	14	TGTGCCAGCACGGACAGGTCGTCTGGAAACACCATATATTTT	CASTDRSSGNTIYF
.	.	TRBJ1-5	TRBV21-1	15	TGTGCCAGCAGCCCACCCGGGGTGTTCGACCAGCCCCAGCATTTT	CASSPPGVFDQPQHF
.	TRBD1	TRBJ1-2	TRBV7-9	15	TGTGCCAGCAGCTTAGACAAAGGGACAGTGTATGGCTACACCTTC	CASSLDKGTVYGYTF
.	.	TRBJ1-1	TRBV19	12	TGTGCCAGTAGTAATGGGGTTCCAGGGGCTTTCTTT	CASSNGVPGAFF